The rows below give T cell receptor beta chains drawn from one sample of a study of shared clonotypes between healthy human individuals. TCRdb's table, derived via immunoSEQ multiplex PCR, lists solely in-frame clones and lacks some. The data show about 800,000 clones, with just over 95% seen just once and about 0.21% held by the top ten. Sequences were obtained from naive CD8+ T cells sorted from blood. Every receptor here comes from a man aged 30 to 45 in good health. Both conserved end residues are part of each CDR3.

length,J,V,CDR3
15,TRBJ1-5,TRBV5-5,CASSERVGSNQPQHF
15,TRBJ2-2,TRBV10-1,CASSEGRTAPGELFF
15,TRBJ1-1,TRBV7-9,CASSLGTPGYTEAFF
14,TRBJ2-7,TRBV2,CASSPGLVNYEQYF
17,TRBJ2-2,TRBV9,CASSAPLQTPWSGELFF
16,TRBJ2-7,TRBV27,CASTFQAGQGSYEQYF
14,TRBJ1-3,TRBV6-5,CASHKTGSGNTIYF
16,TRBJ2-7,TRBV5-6,CASSLALGEVSYEQYF
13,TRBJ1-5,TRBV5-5,CASSLYGNQPQHF
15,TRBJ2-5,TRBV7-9,CASSLLIGSQETQYF
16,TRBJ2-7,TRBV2,CASTLKGSVSSYEQYF
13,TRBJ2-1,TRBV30,CAWRRDSLNEQFF
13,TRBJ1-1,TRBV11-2,CASSSSGTSEAFF
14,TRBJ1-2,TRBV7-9,CASSPSESVYGYTF
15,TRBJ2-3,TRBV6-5,CASSYSLVGWDTQYF
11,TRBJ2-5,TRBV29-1,CSVVWRETQYF
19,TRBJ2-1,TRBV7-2,CASSLNLLATSPSYNEQFF
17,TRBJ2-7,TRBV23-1,CASSQSKGTGCPYEQYF
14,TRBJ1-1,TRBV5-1,CASSFGQGGTEAFF
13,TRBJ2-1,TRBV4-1,CASSQEAWDEQFF
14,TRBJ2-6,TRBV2,CASNAGTGANVLTF
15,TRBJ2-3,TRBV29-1,CSGRLAGAPTDTQYF